This T cell receptor beta chain appears in the sequencing data of a study of shared clonotypes between healthy human individuals. About this clone itself: No antigen is known for it.

Donors comprised healthy HIV-negative adults lacking recent acute infections or vaccinations. CD45RO+ cells and CCR7-negative CD45RA+ TemRA cells were combined as CD8 memory. Study-level points and caveats: The study found lower generation probabilities in non-shared clonotypes than in those shared by all four donors.

V shed 4 bases, J shed 10 bases, and the junction held 15 bases outside the gene matches. The CDR3 covers 16 residues. Germline loops: CDR1 SNHLY, CDR2 FYNNEI. The authors loaded roughly 200 ng DNA, 27,000 or so T cell genomes, into sorted-subset replicate PCRs. Assay used: immunoSEQ multiplex PCR; TCRdb lists only in-frame clones, some missing. The sample lists about 380,000 clones; 96% were seen once. This chain uses TRBV2 with TRBJ2-5; 10 bases map to TRBD2. The sample taken for sequencing was memory CD8+ T cells sorted from blood. Documented subset: CD45RO+ cells pooled with CCR7-negative TemRA cells. This TCR was sampled from a man between 25 and 39 years old in good health. The CDR3 coding sequence is TGTGCCAGCAGTGTAGAGAGCGGGAGGGCCGGCGGGGGCCAGTACTTC. Amino acid sequence: CASSVESGRAGGGQYF.